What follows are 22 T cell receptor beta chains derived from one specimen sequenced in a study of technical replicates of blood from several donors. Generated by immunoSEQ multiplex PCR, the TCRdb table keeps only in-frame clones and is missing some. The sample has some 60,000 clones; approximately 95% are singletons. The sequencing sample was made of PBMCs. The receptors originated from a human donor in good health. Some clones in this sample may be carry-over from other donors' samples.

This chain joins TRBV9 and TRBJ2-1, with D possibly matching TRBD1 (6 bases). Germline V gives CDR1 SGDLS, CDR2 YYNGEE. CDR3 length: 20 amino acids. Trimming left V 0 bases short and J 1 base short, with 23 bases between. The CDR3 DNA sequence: TGTGCCAGCAGCGTAGAGGCAGGGGAGAGGATTATTTTATCCTACAATGAGCAGTTCTTC. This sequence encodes CASSVEAGERIILSYNEQFF.

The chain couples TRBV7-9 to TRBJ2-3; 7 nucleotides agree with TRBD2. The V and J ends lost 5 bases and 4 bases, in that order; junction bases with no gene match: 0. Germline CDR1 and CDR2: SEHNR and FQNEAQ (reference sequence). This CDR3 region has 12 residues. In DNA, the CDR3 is TGTGCCAGCAGCCGGGGGGCAGATACGCAGTATTTT. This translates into CASSRGADTQYF. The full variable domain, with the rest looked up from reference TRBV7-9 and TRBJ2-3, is DTGVSQNPRHKITKRGQNVTFRCDPISEHNRLYWYRQTLGQGPEFLTYFQNEAQLEKSRLLSDRFSAERPKGSFSTLEIQRTEQGDSAMYLCASSRGADTQYFGPGTRLTVL.

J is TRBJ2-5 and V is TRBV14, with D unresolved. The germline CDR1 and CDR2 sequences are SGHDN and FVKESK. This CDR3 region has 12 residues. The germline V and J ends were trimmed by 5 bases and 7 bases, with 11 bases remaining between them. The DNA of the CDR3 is TGTGCCAGCAGCTCTGGCCAGTGGACCCAGTACTTC. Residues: CASSSGQWTQYF.

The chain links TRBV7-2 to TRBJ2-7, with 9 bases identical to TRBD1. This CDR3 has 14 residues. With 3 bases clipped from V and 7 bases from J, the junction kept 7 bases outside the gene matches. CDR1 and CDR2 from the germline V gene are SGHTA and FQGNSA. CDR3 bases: TGTGCCAGCAGCTTCCCAGGACAGGGGAAGGAGCAGTACTTC. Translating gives CASSFPGQGKEQYF.

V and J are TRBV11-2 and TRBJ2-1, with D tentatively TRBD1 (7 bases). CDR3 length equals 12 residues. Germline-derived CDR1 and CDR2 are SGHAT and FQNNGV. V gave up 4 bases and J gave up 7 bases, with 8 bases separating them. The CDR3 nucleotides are TGTGCCAGCAGCTCAGGGGGGAATGAGCAGTTCTTC. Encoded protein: CASSSGGNEQFF.

The CDR3 sequence is CASSENHGSEQYF. The DNA of the CDR3 is TGTGCCAGCAGTGAAAATCACGGGAGCGAGCAGTACTTC. The V gene is TRBV6-4, the J gene TRBJ2-7, with D tentatively TRBD2 (6 bases). Germline-derived CDR1 and CDR2 are MRHNA and SNTAGT. There are 13 residues in the CDR3. Trimming stripped 3 bases from V and 6 bases from J, with 12 bases between.

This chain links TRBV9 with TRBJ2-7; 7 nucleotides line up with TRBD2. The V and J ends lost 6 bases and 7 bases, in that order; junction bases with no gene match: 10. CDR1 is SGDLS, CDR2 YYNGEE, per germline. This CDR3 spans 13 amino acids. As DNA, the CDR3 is TGTGCCAGCAATCCGGCGGGAGAGGATGAGCAGTACTTC. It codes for CASNPAGEDEQYF.

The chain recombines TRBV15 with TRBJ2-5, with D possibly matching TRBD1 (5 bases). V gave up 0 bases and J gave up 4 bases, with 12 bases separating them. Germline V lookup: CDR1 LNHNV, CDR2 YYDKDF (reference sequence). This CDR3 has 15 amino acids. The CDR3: CATSRDQGHLETQYF. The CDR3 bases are TGTGCCACCAGCAGAGACCAAGGACATCTAGAGACCCAGTACTTC.

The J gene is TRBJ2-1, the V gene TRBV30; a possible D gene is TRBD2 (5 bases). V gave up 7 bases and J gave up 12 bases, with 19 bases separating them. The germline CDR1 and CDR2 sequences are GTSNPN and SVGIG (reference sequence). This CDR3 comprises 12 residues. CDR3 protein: CAYHLGGFGQFF. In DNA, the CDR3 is TGTGCCTACCACCTCGGCGGGTTTGGGCAGTTCTTC.

The DNA of the CDR3 is TGCGCCAGCAGTCAAAGGAGACTAAGGGGGCAGGGGGTTAGCAATCAGCCCCAGCATTTT. Translation gives CASSQRRLRGQGVSNQPQHF. The J gene is TRBJ1-5, the V gene TRBV23-1; the match to TRBD1 covers 7 bases. TRBV23-1 is recorded as an ORF, its role being uncertain. The CDR3 contains 20 residues. J was trimmed by 0 bases and V by 2 bases; bases with no gene match: 16.

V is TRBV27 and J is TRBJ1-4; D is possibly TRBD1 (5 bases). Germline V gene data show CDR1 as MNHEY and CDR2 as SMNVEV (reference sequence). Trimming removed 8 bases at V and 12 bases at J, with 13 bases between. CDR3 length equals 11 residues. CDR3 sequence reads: CASGGGEELFF. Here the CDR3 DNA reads TGTGCCAGCGGTGGGGGGGAGGAACTGTTTTTT.

CDR3 nucleotides: TGTGCCAGCACCGGGTTCTCCTACGAGCAGTACTTC. Translated, it gives CASTGFSYEQYF. V usage is TRBV5-5 and J usage is TRBJ2-7; D unclear. Trimming removed 6 bases from V and 0 bases from J, with 7 bases in between. The CDR3 runs 12 residues. CDR1 is SGHKS and CDR2 is YYEKEE in the germline V gene (reference sequence).

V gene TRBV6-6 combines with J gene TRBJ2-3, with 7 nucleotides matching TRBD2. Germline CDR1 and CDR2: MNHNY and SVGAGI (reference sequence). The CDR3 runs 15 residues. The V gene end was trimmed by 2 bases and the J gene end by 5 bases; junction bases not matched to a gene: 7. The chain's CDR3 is CASSYRAGEEDTQYF. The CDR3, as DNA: TGTGCCAGCAGTTACAGGGCGGGGGAGGAAGATACGCAGTATTTT.

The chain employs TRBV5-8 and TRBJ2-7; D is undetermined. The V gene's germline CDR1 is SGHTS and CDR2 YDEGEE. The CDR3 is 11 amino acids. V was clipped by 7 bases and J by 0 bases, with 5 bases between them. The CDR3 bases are TGTGCCAGCCGCGTCTCCTACGAGCAGTACTTC. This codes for CASRVSYEQYF.

For the CDR3, the DNA is TGTGCCAGCTCAACGTGGGGACAGGGGACGAATTCACCCCTCCACTTT. Translated: CASSTWGQGTNSPLHF. V is TRBV18 and J is TRBJ1-6, with 10 bases lining up with TRBD1. Trimming cost V 5 bases and J 7 bases; bases outside gene matches: 8. Germline V gene lookup returns CDR1 KGHSH and CDR2 LQKENI. This CDR3 region has 16 residues.

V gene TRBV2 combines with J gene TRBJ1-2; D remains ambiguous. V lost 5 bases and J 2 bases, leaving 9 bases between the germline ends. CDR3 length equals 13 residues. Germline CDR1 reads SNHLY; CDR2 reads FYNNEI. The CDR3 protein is CASSQWRNYGYTF. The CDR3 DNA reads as TGTGCCAGCAGTCAATGGCGGAACTATGGCTACACCTTC.

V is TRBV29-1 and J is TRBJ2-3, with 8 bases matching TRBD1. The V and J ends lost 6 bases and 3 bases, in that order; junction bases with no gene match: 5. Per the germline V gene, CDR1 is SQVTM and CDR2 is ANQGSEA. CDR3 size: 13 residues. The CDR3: CSVTRGLTDTQYF. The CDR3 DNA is TGCAGCGTGACCAGGGGGCTGACAGATACGCAGTATTTT.

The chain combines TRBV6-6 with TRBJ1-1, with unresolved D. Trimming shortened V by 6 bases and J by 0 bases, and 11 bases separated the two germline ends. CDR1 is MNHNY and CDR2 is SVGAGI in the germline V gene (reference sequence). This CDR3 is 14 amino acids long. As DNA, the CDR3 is TGTGCCAGCAGACGAGGCGGGATGAACACTGAAGCTTTCTTT. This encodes CASRRGGMNTEAFF.

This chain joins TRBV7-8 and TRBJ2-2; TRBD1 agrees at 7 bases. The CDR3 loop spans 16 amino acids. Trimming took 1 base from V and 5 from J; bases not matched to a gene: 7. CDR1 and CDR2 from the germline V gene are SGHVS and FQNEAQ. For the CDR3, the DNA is TGTGCCAGCAGCTTAGATGCTGAGGGGGCTACCGGGGAGCTGTTTTTT. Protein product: CASSLDAEGATGELFF. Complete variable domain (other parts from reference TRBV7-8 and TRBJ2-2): GAGVSQSPRYKVAKRGQDVALRCDPISGHVSLFWYQQALGQGPEFLTYFQNEAQLDKSGLPSDRFFAERPEGSVSTLKIQRTQQEDSAVYLCASSLDAEGATGELFFGEGSRLTVL.

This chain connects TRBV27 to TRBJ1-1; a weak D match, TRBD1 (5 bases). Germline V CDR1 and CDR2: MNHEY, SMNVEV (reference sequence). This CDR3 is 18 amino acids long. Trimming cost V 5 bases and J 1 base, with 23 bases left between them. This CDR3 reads CASSGGGVGRRKNTEAFF. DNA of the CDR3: TGTGCCAGCAGTGGGGGTGGGGTCGGGAGAAGAAAGAACACTGAAGCTTTCTTT.

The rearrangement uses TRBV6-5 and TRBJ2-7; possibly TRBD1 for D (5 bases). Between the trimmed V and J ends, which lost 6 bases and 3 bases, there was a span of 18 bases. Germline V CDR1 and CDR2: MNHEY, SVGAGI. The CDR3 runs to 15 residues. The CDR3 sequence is CASSLGDSAYYEQYF. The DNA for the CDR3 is TGTGCCAGCAGCCTAGGGGATTCCGCCTACTACGAGCAGTACTTC.

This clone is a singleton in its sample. The CDR3 here is CASGGSGANVLTF. The DNA of the CDR3 is TGTGCTTCGGGGGGATCTGGGGCCAACGTCCTGACTTTC. This rearrangement joins TRBV12-5 to TRBJ2-6, with TRBD2 identical over 7 bases. CDR3 length: 13 amino acids. The ends lost 11 bases at V and 1 base at J; junction bases unmatched: 2. From germline, CDR1 is LGHNT and CDR2 FRNRAP.